One and the same sample provided the 3 T cell receptor beta chains below, sequenced in a study of blood T cell repertoires in COVID-19 (dated by TCRdb to between 2020 and 2021). The method was the immunoSEQ multiplex PCR assay. The source is immuneACCESS, and TCRdb retained only in-frame sequences with V and J called. Part of the clones is not carried over; for the studies checked, unresolved V genes explain less than half of this, and the remainder is unexplained. The sample table records around 190,000 clones; around 76% of these occur just once. About 9% of the sample goes to the ten largest clones. The sequenced material came from peripheral blood. The receptors originated from a woman aged 45-59 years with active or convalescent COVID-19.

V usage is TRBV7-2 and J usage is TRBJ1-2; possible D gene TRBD1, 5 bases. V gave up 4 bases and J gave up 3 bases, with 9 bases separating them. The CDR3 sequence is 13 residues long. Looked up from germline, CDR1 is SGHTA and CDR2 is FQGNSA. The CDR3 DNA follows: TGTGCCAGCAGCTCAGGGTACGACTATGGCTACACCTTC. Residues: CASSSGYDYGYTF.

The gene calls are TRBV27 and TRBJ1-1; TRBD1 aligns across 8 bases. Trimming removed 5 bases from V and 10 bases from J; junction bases left unmatched: 9. The CDR3 contains 13 residues. Germline lookup yields CDR1 MNHEY and CDR2 SMNVEV (reference sequence). CDR3 region: CASSNRQGSGAFF. The CDR3 DNA follows: TGTGCCAGCAGTAACCGACAGGGGTCGGGAGCTTTCTTT.

The V call is TRBV5-1, the J call TRBJ2-1; the match to TRBD2 covers 8 bases. This CDR3 has 18 amino acids. Germline lookup yields CDR1 SGHRS and CDR2 YFSETQ. V lost 0 bases to trimming and J lost 3 bases; unmatched junction nucleotides: 11. This CDR3 is CASSLAGIISGVYNEQFF. In DNA form, the CDR3 reads TGCGCCAGCAGCTTGGCAGGGATAATTAGCGGGGTCTACAATGAGCAGTTCTTC.